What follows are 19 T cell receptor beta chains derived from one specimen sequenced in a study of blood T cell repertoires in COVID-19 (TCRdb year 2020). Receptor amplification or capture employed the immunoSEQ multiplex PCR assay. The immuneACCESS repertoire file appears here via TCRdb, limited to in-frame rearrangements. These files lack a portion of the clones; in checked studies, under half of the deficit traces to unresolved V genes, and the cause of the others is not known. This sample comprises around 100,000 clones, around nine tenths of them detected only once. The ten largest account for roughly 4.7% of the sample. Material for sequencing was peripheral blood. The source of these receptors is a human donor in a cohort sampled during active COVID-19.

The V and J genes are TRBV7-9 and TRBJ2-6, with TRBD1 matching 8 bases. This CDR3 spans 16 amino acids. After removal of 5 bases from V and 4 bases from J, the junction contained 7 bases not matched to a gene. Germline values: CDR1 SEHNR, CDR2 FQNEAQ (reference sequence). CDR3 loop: CASSPGQGGGANVLTF. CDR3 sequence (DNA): TGTGCCAGCAGCCCCGGACAGGGTGGCGGGGCCAACGTCCTGACTTTC.

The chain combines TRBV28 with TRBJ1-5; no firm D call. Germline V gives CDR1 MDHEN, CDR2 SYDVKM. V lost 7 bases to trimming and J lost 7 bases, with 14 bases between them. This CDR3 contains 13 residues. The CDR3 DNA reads TGTGCCAGCATGGAGGAGGGTATCCAGCCCCAGCATTTT. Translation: CASMEEGIQPQHF.

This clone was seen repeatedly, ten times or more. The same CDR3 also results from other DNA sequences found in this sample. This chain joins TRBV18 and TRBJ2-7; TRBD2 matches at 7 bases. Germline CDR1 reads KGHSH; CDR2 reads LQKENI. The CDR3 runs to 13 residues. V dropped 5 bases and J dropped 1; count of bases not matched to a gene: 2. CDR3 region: CASSGGGSYEQYF. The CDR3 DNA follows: TGTGCCAGCTCAGGCGGGGGTTCCTACGAGCAGTACTTC.

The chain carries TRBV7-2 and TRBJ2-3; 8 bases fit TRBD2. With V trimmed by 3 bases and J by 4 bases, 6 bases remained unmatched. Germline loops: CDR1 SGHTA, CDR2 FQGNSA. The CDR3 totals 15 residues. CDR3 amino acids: CASSFSGLASDTQYF. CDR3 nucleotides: TGTGCCAGCAGCTTCTCCGGACTAGCATCAGATACGCAGTATTTT.

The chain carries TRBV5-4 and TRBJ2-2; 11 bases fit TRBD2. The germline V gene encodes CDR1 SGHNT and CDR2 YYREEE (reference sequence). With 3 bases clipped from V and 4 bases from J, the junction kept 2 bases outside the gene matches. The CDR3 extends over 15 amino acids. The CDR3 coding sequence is TGTGCCAGCAGCTCCGGGACTAGCGGCACCGGGGAGCTGTTTTTT. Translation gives CASSSGTSGTGELFF.

The CDR3 loop reads CASSSGTSNEQFF. Here the CDR3 DNA reads TGTGCCAGCAGCTCCGGGACTAGCAATGAGCAGTTCTTC. The chain combines TRBV6-9 with TRBJ2-1, with 8 nucleotides matching TRBD2. Germline V CDR1 and CDR2: MNHGY, SVAAGI. J was trimmed by 6 bases and V by 6 bases; bases with no gene match: 4. The length of the CDR3 is 13 residues.

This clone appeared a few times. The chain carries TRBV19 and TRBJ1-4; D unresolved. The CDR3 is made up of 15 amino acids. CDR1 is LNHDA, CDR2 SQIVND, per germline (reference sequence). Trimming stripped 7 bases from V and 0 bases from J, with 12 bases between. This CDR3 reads CASNLGGATNEKLFF. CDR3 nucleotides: TGTGCCAGTAATTTAGGCGGAGCAACTAATGAAAAACTGTTTTTT. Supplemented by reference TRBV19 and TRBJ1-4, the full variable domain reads DGGITQSPKYLFRKEGQNVTLSCEQNLNHDAMYWYRQDPGQGLRLIYYSQIVNDFQKGDIAEGYSVSREKKESFPLTVTSAQKNPTAFYLCASNLGGATNEKLFFGSGTQLSVL.

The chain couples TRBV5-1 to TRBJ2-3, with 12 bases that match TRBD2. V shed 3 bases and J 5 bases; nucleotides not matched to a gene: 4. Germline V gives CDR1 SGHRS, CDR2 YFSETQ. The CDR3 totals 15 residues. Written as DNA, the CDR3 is TGCGCCAGCAGCTCTAGCGGGAGGGCCGGAGATACGCAGTATTTT. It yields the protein CASSSSGRAGDTQYF.

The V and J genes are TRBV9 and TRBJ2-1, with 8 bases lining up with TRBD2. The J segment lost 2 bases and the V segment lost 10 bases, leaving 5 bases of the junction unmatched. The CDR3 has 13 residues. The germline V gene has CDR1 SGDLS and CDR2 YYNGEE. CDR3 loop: CASSGGAYNEQFF. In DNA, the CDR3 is TGTGCCTCCTCGGGGGGGGCCTACAATGAGCAGTTCTTC. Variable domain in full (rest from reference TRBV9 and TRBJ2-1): DSGVTQTPKHLITATGQRVTLRCSPRSGDLSVYWYQQSLDQGLQFLIQYYNGEERAKGNILERFSAQQFPDLHSELNLSSLELGDSALYFCASSGGAYNEQFFGPGTRLTVL.

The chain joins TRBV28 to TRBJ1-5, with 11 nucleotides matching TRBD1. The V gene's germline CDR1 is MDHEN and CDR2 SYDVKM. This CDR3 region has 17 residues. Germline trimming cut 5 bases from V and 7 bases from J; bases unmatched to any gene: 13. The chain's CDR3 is CASSPGTGGRLGQPQHF. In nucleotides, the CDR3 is TGTGCCAGCAGTCCCGGGACAGGGGGTCGCCTTGGGCAGCCCCAGCATTTT.

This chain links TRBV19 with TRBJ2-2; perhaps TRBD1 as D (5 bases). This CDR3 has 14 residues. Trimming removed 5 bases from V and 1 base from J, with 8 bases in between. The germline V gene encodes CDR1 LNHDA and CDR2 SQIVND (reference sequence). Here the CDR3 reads CASSAQGNTGELFF. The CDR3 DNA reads TGTGCCAGTAGTGCTCAGGGGAACACCGGGGAGCTGTTTTTT.

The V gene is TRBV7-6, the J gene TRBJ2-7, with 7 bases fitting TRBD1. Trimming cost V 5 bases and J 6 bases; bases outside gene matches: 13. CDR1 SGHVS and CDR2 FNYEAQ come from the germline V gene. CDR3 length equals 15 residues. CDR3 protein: CASSQATGLKGEQYF. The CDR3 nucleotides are TGTGCCAGCAGCCAGGCGACAGGGTTAAAGGGCGAGCAGTACTTC.

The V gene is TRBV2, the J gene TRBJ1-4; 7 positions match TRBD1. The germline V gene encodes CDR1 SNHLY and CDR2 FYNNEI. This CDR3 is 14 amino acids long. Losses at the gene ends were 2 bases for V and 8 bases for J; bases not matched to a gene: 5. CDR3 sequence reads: CASSEHRGGEKLFF. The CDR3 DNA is TGTGCCAGCAGTGAACACAGGGGCGGAGAAAAACTGTTTTTT.

CDR3 in DNA: TGCGCCAGCAGCTCTCCTAGCTCCTACGAGCAGTACTTC. Translating gives CASSSPSSYEQYF. The chain links TRBV4-1 to TRBJ2-7; no definite D call. Per the germline V gene, CDR1 is MGHRA and CDR2 is YSYEKL. The CDR3 length is 13 residues. V was shortened by 5 bases and J by 0 bases, with 8 bases between the two germline ends.

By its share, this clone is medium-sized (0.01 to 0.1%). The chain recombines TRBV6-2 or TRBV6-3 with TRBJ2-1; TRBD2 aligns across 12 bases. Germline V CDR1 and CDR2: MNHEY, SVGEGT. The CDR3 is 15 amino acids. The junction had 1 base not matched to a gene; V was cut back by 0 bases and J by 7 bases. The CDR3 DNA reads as TGTGCCAGCAGTTACTCGCTAGCGGGAGGGAATGAGCAGTTCTTC. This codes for CASSYSLAGGNEQFF.

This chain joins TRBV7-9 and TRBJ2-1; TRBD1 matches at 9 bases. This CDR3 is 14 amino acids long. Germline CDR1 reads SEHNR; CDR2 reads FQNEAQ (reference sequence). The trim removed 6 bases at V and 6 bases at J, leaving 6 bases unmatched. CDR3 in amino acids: CASRIDRGSNEQFF. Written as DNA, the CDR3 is TGTGCCAGCAGAATAGACAGGGGGAGCAATGAGCAGTTCTTC.

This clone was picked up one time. The chain's CDR3 is CASSLVGEGTQYF. CDR3 DNA: TGTGCCAGCAGCTTGGTAGGGGAGGGGACCCAGTACTTC. The rearrangement uses TRBV5-6 and TRBJ2-5, with 7 bases aligning to TRBD2. The V gene's germline CDR1 is SGHDT and CDR2 YYEEEE. This CDR3 is 13 amino acids long. With 0 bases clipped from V and 7 bases from J, the junction kept 3 bases outside the gene matches.

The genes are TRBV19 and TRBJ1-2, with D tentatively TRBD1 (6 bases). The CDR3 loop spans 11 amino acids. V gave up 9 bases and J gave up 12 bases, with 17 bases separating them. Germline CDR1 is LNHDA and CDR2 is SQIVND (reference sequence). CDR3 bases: TGTGCCAGGGACAGACCATATGGGGACACCTTC. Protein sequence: CARDRPYGDTF.

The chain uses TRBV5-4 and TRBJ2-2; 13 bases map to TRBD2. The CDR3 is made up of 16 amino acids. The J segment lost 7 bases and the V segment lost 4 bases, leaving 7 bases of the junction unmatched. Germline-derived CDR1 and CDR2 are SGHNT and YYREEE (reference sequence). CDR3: CASSKNRLAGGGELFF. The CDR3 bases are TGTGCCAGCAGCAAGAACAGACTAGCGGGAGGCGGGGAGCTGTTTTTT.